Presented here are 9 T cell receptor beta chains from one specimen sequenced in a study of regulatory dendritic cells for organ transplantation. Profiling relied on immunoSEQ multiplex PCR, and the TCRdb table lists in-frame clones only, not all of them. The sample lists 30,000 to 40,000 clones, around 90% occurring once. The sample taken for sequencing was naive CD8+ T cells from blood. This sample's subset: CD45RA+ naive T cells. The source is a human donor in good health.

This chain connects TRBV5-4 to TRBJ2-1; D uncertain. Germline V CDR1 and CDR2: SGHNT, YYREEE (reference sequence). The CDR3 spans 13 residues. V was clipped by 4 bases and J by 4 bases, with 9 bases between them. The CDR3 DNA reads TGTGCCAGCAGCCTCGTTCCGTACAATGAGCAGTTCTTC. Its protein product is CASSLVPYNEQFF.

This chain joins TRBV13 and TRBJ2-7; D is unresolved. There are 14 residues in the CDR3. The germline CDR1 and CDR2 sequences are PRHDT and FYEKMQ (reference sequence). Trimming stripped 2 bases from V and 7 bases from J, with 15 bases between. The CDR3 DNA is TGTGCCAGCAGCTTAATTGCAGTCCCAAGGGAGCAGTACTTC. It yields the protein CASSLIAVPREQYF.

The V gene is TRBV7-9, the J gene TRBJ2-3; D not certain. Germline V gives CDR1 SEHNR, CDR2 FQNEAQ (reference sequence). Deletions cut 2 bases from V and 1 base from J, with 10 bases between. The CDR3 is 15 residues long. The CDR3: CASSLTGRRTDTQYF. CDR3 DNA sequence: TGTGCCAGCAGCTTAACCGGCCGCCGCACAGATACGCAGTATTTT.

This rearrangement joins TRBV28 to TRBJ2-4; D possibly corresponds to TRBD2 (5 bases). The CDR3 spans 14 residues. CDR1 MDHEN and CDR2 SYDVKM come from the germline V gene. Trimming shortened V by 5 bases and J by 2 bases, and 10 bases separated the two germline ends. CDR3 protein: CASSTRGTKNIQYF. CDR3 bases: TGTGCCAGCAGTACAAGAGGGACCAAAAACATTCAGTACTTC.

This chain connects TRBV6-5 to TRBJ1-1; a weak D match, TRBD1 (6 bases). The CDR3 runs to 15 residues. Germline V lookup: CDR1 MNHEY, CDR2 SVGAGI. Between the trimmed V and J ends, which lost 7 bases and 0 bases, there was a span of 15 bases. Here the CDR3 reads CASTSFGGLNTEAFF. The CDR3 region has the DNA TGTGCCAGCACTTCATTCGGGGGCTTGAACACTGAAGCTTTCTTT.

The chain uses TRBV28 and TRBJ2-5; possible D gene TRBD2, 6 bases. With the DNA end fitting TRBJ2-7 better, the J assignment may be wrong. Germline CDR1 and CDR2: MDHEN and SYDVKM. The CDR3 length is 18 residues. The DNA of the CDR3 is TGTGCCACTCCGCCCCGGGACTGGCACCCGAAGAGCTCCTACGAGCAGTACTTC. Its protein is CATPPRDWHPKSSYEQYF.

The chain recombines TRBV5-1 with TRBJ1-5; no reliable D call. V dropped 3 bases and J dropped 7 bases, with 5 bases sitting between them. The CDR3 runs 11 residues. Germline CDR1 and CDR2: SGHRS and YFSETQ. CDR3 coding DNA: TGCGCCAGCAGCTATATACAGCCCCAGCATTTT. It is translated as CASSYIQPQHF.

This clone was seen once. The chain combines TRBV7-9 with TRBJ1-1; unclear D gene. The CDR3 has 15 residues. Trimming took off 1 base at V and 4 bases at J, with 13 bases between the two ends. Germline V CDR1 and CDR2: SEHNR, FQNEAQ (reference sequence). The CDR3 region is CASSLEAFGSTEAFF. CDR3 nucleotide sequence: TGTGCCAGCAGCTTAGAGGCCTTTGGAAGCACTGAAGCTTTCTTT.

This chain links TRBV25-1 with TRBJ1-2; 7 bases agree with TRBD1. Germline V gives CDR1 MGHDK, CDR2 SYGVNS. The V and J ends lost 3 bases and 4 bases, in that order; junction bases with no gene match: 5. CDR3 size: 14 residues. Here the CDR3 DNA reads TGTGCCAGCAGTGACACAGGGGAATTCTATGGCTACACCTTC. This sequence encodes CASSDTGEFYGYTF.